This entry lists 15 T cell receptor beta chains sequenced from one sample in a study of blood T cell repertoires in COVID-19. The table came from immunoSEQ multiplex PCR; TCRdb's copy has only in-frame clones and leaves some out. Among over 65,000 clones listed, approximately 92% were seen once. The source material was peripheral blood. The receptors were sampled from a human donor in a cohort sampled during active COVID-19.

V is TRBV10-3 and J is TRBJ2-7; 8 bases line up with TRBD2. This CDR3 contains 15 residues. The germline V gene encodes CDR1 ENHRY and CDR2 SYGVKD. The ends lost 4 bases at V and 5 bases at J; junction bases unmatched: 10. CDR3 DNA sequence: TGTGCCATCAGTGCTAACGGGGGGGCCGGGGACGAGCAGTACTTC. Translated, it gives CAISANGGAGDEQYF.

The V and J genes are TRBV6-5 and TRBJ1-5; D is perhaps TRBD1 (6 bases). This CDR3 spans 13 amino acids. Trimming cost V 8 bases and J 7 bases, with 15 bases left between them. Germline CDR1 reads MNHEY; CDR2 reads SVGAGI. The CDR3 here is CASASAGDQPQHF. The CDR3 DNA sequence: TGTGCCAGCGCTTCGGCAGGGGACCAGCCCCAGCATTTT.

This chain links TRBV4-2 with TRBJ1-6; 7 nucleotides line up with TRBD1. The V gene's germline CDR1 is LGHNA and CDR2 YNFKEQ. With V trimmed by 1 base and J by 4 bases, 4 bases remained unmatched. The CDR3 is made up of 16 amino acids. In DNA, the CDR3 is TGTGCCAGCAGCCAAGCTGGGACAGAGTATAATTCACCCCTCCACTTT. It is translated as CASSQAGTEYNSPLHF.

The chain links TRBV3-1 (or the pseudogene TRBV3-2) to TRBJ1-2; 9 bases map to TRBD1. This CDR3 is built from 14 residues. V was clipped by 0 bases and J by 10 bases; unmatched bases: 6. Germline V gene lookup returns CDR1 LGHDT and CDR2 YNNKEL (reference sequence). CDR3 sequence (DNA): TGTGCCAGCAGCCAAGACGGACAGGGGAGGGTCTACACCTTC. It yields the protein CASSQDGQGRVYTF.

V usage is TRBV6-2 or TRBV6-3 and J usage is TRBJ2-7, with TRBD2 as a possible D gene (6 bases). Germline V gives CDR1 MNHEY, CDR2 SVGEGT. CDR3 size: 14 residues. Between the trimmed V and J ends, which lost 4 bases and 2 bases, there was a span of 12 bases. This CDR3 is CASSSPRLAYEQYF. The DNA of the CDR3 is TGTGCCAGCAGTTCCCCCCGACTAGCCTACGAGCAGTACTTC.

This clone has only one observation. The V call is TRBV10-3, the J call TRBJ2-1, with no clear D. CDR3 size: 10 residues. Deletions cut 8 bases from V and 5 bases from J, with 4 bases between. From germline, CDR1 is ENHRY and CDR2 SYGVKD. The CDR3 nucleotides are TGTGCCATCGGCAACAATGAGCAGTTCTTC. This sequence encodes CAIGNNEQFF.

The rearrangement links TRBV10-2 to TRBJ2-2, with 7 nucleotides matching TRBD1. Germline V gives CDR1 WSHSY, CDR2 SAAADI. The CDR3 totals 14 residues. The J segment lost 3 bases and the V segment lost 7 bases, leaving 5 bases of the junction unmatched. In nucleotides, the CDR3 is TGCGCCAGCACCCGGGACAGATACACCGGGGAGCTGTTTTTT. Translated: CASTRDRYTGELFF.

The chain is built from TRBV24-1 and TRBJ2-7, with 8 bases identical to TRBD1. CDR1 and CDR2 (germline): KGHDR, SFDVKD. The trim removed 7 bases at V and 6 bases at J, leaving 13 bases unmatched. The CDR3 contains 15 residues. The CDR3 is CATSDPSRTGSEQYF. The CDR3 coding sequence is TGTGCCACCAGCGACCCTTCTCGGACAGGGAGCGAGCAGTACTTC.

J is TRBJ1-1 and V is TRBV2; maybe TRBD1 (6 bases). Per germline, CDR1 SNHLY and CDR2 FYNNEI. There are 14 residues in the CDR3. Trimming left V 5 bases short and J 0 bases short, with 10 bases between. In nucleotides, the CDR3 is TGTGCCAGCAGTCCCCAGGGGATGAACACTGAAGCTTTCTTT. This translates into CASSPQGMNTEAFF.

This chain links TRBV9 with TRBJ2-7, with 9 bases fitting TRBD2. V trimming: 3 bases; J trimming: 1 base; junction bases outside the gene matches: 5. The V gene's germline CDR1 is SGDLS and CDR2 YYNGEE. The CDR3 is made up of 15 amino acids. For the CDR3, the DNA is TGTGCCAGCAGCGCCGCGGGGGGGCCATCCTACGAGCAGTACTTC. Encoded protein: CASSAAGGPSYEQYF.

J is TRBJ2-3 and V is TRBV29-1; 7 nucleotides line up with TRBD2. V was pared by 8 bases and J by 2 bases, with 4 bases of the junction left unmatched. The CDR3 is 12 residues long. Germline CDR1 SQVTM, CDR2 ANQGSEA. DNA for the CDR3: TGCAGCATAGCGGGCCTCACAGATACGCAGTATTTT. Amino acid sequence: CSIAGLTDTQYF.

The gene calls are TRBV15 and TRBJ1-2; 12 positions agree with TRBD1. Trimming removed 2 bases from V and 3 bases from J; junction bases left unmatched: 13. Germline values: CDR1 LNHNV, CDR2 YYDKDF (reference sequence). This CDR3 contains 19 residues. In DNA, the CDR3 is TGTGCCACCAGCAGACCCACCGGGACAGGGGGCGAGATTGACTATGGCTACACCTTC. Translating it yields CATSRPTGTGGEIDYGYTF.

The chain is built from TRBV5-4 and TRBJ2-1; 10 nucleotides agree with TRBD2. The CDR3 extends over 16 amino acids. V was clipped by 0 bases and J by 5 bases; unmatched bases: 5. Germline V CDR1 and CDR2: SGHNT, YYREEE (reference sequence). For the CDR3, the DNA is TGTGCCAGCAGCTTGGAGCGGGGGGGTCCTAACAATGAGCAGTTCTTC. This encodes CASSLERGGPNNEQFF.

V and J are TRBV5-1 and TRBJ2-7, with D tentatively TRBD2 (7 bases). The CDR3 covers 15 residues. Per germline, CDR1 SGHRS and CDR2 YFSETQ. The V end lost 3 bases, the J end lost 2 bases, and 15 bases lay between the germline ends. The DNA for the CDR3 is TGCGCCAGCAGCTCCGAGCCGGGGGGCCCCTACGAGCAGTACTTC. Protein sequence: CASSSEPGGPYEQYF.

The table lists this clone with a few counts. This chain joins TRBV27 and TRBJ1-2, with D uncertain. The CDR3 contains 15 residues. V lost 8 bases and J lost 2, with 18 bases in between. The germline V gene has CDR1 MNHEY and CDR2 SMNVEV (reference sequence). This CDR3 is CASCSQARENYGYTF. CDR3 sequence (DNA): TGTGCCAGCTGTTCTCAGGCGCGAGAAAACTATGGCTACACCTTC.